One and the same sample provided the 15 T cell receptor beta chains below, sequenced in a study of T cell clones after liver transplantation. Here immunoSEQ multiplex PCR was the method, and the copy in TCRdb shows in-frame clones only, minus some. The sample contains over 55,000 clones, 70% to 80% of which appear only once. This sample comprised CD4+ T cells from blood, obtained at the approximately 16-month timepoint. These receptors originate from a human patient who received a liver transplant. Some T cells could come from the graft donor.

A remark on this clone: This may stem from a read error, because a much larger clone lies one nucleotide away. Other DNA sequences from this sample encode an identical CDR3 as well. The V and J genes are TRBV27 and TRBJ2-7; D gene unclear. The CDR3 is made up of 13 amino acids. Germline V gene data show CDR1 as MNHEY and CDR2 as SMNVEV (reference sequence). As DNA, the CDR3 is TGTGCTAGCAGTCCGTCTATCTCCTACGAGCAGTACTTC. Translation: CASSPSISYEQYF.

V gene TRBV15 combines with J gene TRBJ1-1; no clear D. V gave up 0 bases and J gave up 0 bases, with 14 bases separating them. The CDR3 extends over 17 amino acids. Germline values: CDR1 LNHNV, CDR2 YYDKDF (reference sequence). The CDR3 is CATSREAWVQLNTEAFF. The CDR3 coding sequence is TGTGCCACCAGCAGAGAAGCGTGGGTCCAATTGAACACTGAAGCTTTCTTT.

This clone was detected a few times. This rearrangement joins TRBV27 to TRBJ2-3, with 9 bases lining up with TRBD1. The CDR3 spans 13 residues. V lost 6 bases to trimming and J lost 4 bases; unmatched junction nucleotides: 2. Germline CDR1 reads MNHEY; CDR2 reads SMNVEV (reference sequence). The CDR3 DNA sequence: TGTGCCAGCAGGGGGACAGGGTCAGATACGCAGTATTTT. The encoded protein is CASRGTGSDTQYF.

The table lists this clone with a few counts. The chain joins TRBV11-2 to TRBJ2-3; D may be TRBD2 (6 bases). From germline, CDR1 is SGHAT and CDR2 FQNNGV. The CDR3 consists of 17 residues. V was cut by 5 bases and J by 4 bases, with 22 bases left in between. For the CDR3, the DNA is TGTGCCAGCAGCATAGGTGGAAGGGCGGCGGGGCCAGATACGCAGTATTTT. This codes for CASSIGGRAAGPDTQYF. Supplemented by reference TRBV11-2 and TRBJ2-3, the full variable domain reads EAGVAQSPRYKIIEKRQSVAFWCNPISGHATLYWYQQILGQGPKLLIQFQNNGVVDDSQLPKDRFSAERLKGVDSTLKIQPAKLEDSAVYLCASSIGGRAAGPDTQYFGPGTRLTVL.

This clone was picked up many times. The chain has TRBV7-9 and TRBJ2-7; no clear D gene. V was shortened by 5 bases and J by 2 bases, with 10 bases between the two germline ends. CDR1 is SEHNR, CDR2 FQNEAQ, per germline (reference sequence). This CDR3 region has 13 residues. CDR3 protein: CASSKTATYEQYF. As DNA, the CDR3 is TGTGCCAGCAGCAAAACAGCTACCTACGAGCAGTACTTC.

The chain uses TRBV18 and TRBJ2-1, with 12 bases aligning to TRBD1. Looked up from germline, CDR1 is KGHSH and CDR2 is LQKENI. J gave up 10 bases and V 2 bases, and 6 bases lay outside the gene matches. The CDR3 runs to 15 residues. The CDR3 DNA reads TGTGCCAGCTCACCATCTCGGGACAGGGGGCGGGAGCAGTTCTTC. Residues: CASSPSRDRGREQFF.

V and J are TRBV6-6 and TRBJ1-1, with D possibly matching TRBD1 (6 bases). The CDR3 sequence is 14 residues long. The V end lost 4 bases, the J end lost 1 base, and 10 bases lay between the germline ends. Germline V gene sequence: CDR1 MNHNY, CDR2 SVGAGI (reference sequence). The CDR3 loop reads CASSSRTANTEAFF. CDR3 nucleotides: TGTGCCAGCAGTTCTCGGACAGCGAACACTGAAGCTTTCTTT.

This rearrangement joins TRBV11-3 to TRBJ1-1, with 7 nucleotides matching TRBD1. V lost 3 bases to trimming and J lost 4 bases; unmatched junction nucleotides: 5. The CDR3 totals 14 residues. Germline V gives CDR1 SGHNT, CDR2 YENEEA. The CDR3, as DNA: TGTGCCAGCAGCTTTACAGGGGAAGGCACTGAAGCTTTCTTT. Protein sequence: CASSFTGEGTEAFF.

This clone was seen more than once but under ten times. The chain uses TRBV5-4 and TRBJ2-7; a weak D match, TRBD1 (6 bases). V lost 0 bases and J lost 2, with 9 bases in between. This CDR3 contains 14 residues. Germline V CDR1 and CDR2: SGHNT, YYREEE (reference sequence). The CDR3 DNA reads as TGTGCCAGCAGCTTGGCCGGGACAACCTACGAGCAGTACTTC. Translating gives CASSLAGTTYEQYF.

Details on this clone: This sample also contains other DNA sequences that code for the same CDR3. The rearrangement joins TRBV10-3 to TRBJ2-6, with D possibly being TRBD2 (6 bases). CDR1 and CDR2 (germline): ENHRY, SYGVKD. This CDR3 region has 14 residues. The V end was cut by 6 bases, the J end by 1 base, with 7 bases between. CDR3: CAISRESGANVLTF. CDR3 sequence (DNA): TGTGCCATCAGCCGGGAGTCTGGGGCCAACGTCCTGACTTTC.

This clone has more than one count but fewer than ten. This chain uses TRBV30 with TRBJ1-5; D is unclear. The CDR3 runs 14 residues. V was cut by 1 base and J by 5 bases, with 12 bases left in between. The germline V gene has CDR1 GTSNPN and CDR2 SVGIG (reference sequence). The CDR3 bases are TGTGCCTGGAGTGGTGGTGACATCCATCAGCCCCAGCATTTT. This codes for CAWSGGDIHQPQHF.

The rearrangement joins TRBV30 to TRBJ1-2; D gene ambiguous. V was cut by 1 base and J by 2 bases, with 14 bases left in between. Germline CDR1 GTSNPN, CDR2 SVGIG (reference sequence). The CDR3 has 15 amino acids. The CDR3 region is CAWSASSTENYGYTF. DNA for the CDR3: TGTGCCTGGAGTGCTTCTTCGACCGAAAACTATGGCTACACCTTC.

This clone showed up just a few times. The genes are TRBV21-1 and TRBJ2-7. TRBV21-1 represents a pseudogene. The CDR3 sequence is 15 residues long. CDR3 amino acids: CASSNRAPGPYEQYF. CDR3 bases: TGTGCCAGCAGCAACCGGGCCCCGGGACCCTACGAGCAGTACTTC.

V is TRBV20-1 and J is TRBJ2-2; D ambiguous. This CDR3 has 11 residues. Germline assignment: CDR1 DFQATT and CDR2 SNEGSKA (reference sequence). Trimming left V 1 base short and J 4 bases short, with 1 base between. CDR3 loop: CSARGTGELFF. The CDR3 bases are TGCAGTGCTAGAGGCACCGGGGAGCTGTTTTTT.

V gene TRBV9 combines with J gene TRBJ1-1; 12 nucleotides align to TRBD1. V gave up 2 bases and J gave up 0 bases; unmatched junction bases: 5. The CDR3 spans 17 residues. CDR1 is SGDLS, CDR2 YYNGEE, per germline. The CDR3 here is CASSVGTGGSMNTEAFF. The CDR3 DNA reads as TGTGCCAGCAGCGTCGGGACAGGGGGCAGCATGAACACTGAAGCTTTCTTT.